The clone carrying this TCR beta chain was recorded at least ten times. Antigen unknown. The data were taken from a study of CD8 T cells in ankylosing spondylitis. TCRdb called the 5' RACE reads again in MiXCR, with one record for every CDR3 protein. In the table there are some 800,000 distinct CDR3 sequences, over 9.5% of which are singletons. The germline gives CDR1 DFQATT, CDR2 SNEGSKA (reference sequence). The V segment lost 5 bases and the J segment 4 bases; nucleotides outside the gene matches: 6. This CDR3 contains 13 residues. Study conclusions and caveats: What appeared characteristic of ankylosing spondylitis blood was a TCR beta motif of under 10 highly homologous variants.

Material for sequencing was blood, either unsorted or a sorted T cell fraction (not recorded which). This receptor was identified in a male donor with ankylosing spondylitis. The rearrangement uses TRBV20-1 and TRBJ1-1; 8 bases line up with TRBD1. In nucleotides, the CDR3 is TGCAGTGCTGCAGGGGGCGAGGGCACTGAAGCTTTCTTT. Translated, it gives CSAAGGEGTEAFF.